The rows below give T cell receptor beta chains drawn from one sample of a study of early T cells in non-severe SARS-CoV-2 infection. One entry per CDR3 protein, called by TCRdb with MiXCR from the 5' RACE reads. The data contain about 27,000 distinct CDR3 sequences, around 5.9% of them singletons. Sequencing input: whole blood. The receptors shown here come from an adult who was a healthcare worker with PCR-confirmed SARS-CoV-2 infection or an uninfected control (not recorded which). Both conserved end residues are part of each CDR3. Fields, in order: V gene, clone size, D gene, J gene, CDR3 DNA, CDR3 protein. The D gene is left open where the match is weak. Clone size appears in some rows only: once, few, many, or a class for an expanded clone.

TRBV7-2	NA	NA	TRBJ2-1	TGTGCCAGCAGCCTTAACCGGGGGGCAAACAATGAGCAGTTCTTC	CASSLNRGANNEQFF
TRBV6-2/TRBV6-3	many	TRBD1	TRBJ2-2	TGTGCCAGCAGTCCCGGGACAGACACCGGGGAGCTGTTTTTT	CASSPGTDTGELFF
TRBV29-1	many	NA	TRBJ2-2	TGCAGCGTTGAAGGCCTCGGGACGGCGGCTAACACCGGGGAGCTGTTTTTT	CSVEGLGTAANTGELFF
TRBV27	medium-sized	NA	TRBJ1-6	TGTGCCAGCGGGTTAGGAGGGAATTCACCCCTCCACTTT	CASGLGGNSPLHF
TRBV9	NA	NA	TRBJ2-5	TGTGCCAGCAGCGATGAGCCTTTGAGCCTCGAGACCCAGTACTTC	CASSDEPLSLETQYF
TRBV12-5	many	TRBD1	TRBJ1-1	TGTGCTAGTGCCAAAACAGGGGGCGAGGGAAACACTGAAGCTTTCTTT	CASAKTGGEGNTEAFF
TRBV29-1	many	TRBD1	TRBJ2-7	TGCAGCTTTCTGCGGACAGGGGCCGACGAGCAGTACTTC	CSFLRTGADEQYF
TRBV6-2/TRBV6-3	many	NA	TRBJ1-2	TGTGCCAGCAGTTACGATTCACAGAACTATGGCTACACCTTC	CASSYDSQNYGYTF
TRBV7-7	few	TRBD2	TRBJ2-5	TGTGCCAGCAGCTTGGGACTAGCGGGAGGCCAAGAGACCCAGTACTTC	CASSLGLAGGQETQYF
TRBV10-2	NA	TRBD1	TRBJ1-1	TGCGCCAGCAGACAGGGGCGCACTGAAGCTTTCTTT	CASRQGRTEAFF
TRBV29-1	many	TRBD1	TRBJ2-5	TGCAGCGTCGAAGGGACAGGCCGAGAGACCCAGTACTTC	CSVEGTGRETQYF
TRBV29-1	many	TRBD1	TRBJ1-3	TGCAGCGTCGCAACAGGGGCTATCGGAAACACCATATATTTT	CSVATGAIGNTIYF
TRBV30	many	NA	TRBJ2-1	TGTGCCTGGAGTCTTAGCTCCTACAATGAGCAGTTCTTC	CAWSLSSYNEQFF
TRBV24-1	few	NA	TRBJ2-3	TGTGCCACCAGTTTCGGAGGGGGAGATACGCAGTATTTT	CATSFGGGDTQYF
TRBV28	many	NA	TRBJ1-5	TGTGCCAGCAGTCCCATACCCGGAGGACTGAGACTTGATCAGCCCCAGCATTTT	CASSPIPGGLRLDQPQHF
TRBV3-1	NA	TRBD1	TRBJ1-5	TGTGCCAGCAGCCCAGGGACAGGGAGCAATCAGCCCCAGCATTTT	CASSPGTGSNQPQHF
TRBV7-9	NA	NA	TRBJ1-2	TGTGCCAGCAGCTTAGCATCAGGAAACTATGGCTACACCTTC	CASSLASGNYGYTF
TRBV20-1	few	TRBD2	TRBJ2-5	TGCAGTGCTATCCAAGCGGGAGTAGTGACCCAGTACTTC	CSAIQAGVVTQYF
TRBV20-1	many	NA	TRBJ2-1	TGCAGTGCTGCCCAGCTCCGGGACGCGGGTAACAATGAGCAGTTCTTC	CSAAQLRDAGNNEQFF
TRBV6-1	NA	TRBD1	TRBJ1-2	TGTGCCAGCAGTGGGACAGGGGGCTATGGCTACACCTTC	CASSGTGGYGYTF
TRBV18	many	TRBD1	TRBJ1-1	TGTGCCAGCTCACCCGGGACAGGGAGCCGGAACACTGAAGCTTTCTTT	CASSPGTGSRNTEAFF
TRBV3-2	medium-sized	NA	TRBJ1-5	TGTGCCACCGCGCCCTGGGGCCCATGCAGGAACAATCAGCCCCAGCATTTT	CATAPWGPCRNNQPQHF
TRBV18	few	NA	TRBJ2-7	TGTGCCAGCTCACCACAGTCCTACGAGCAGTACTTC	CASSPQSYEQYF
TRBV24-1	NA	NA	TRBJ2-2	NA	CATSDFGAGELFF
TRBV2	many	NA	TRBJ2-5	TGTGCCAGCAGTTCGAACGTCCAAGAGACCCAGTACTTC	CASSSNVQETQYF
TRBV10-2	many	TRBD2	TRBJ2-1	TGCGCCAGCAGCGCCAGGACTAGCGGGAGCTCCTACAATGAGCAGTTCTTC	CASSARTSGSSYNEQFF
TRBV20-1	many	TRBD2	TRBJ2-2	TGCAGTGCTAGGAGCGGGGGAAACACCGGGGAGCTGTTTTTT	CSARSGGNTGELFF
TRBV28	few	NA	TRBJ2-3	TGTGCCAGCAGTACGCTGATCACCGGGGAGTCGAGCACAGATACGCAGTATTTT	CASSTLITGESSTDTQYF
TRBV7-9	many	NA	TRBJ2-1	TGTGCCAGCAGTACCCGGGACGTGGGGGTCAATGAGCAGTTCTTC	CASSTRDVGVNEQFF
TRBV4-1	few	TRBD2	TRBJ2-7	TGCGCCAGCAGCCACGCTCACGCGGCGGGAGACCTCTACGAGCAGTACTTC	CASSHAHAAGDLYEQYF
TRBV6-5	many	NA	TRBJ1-2	TGTGCCAGCAGGCGGGACAACTATGGCTACACCTTC	CASRRDNYGYTF
TRBV2	many	NA	TRBJ2-1	TGTGCCAGCACTGGGTACGGTGAGCAGTTCTTC	CASTGYGEQFF
TRBV6-5	few	NA	TRBJ1-1	TGTGCCAGCAGTGTGTCGACCGCGACAAACACTGAAGCTTTCTTT	CASSVSTATNTEAFF
TRBV11-2	few	TRBD2	TRBJ2-7	TGTGCCAGCAGCTTAGATACTAGCGGGGTCTCCTACGAGCAGTACTTC	CASSLDTSGVSYEQYF
TRBV7-2	many	NA	TRBJ2-3	TGTGCCAGCAGCGCAGCCCGCACAGATACGCAGTATTTT	CASSAARTDTQYF